The clone carrying this T cell receptor beta chain was counted a single time. Authors' analysis steps: How many nucleated cells were present was estimated from reference gene primer amplification. Clones were sequenced by immunoSEQ multiplex PCR, and TCRdb holds only the in-frame ones, with some missing. The DNA was the basis for D and trimming; V, J and clone size are from that table. Seen here are some 400,000 clones, about 87% observed once, and the top ten hold roughly 2.1%. The data belong to a study of blood T cell repertoires in COVID-19. Study as a whole: PBMCs, B-cell-depleted T cells, or T cells were the source of the cDNA or gDNA that made up the material.

The sample consisted of peripheral blood. This receptor was identified in a woman aged 55-75 years with COVID-19, enrolled during active disease.

The CDR3 spells CASAHPTGMNTEAFF. The CDR3 coding sequence is TGTGCTAGTGCCCACCCGACAGGCATGAACACTGAAGCTTTCTTT. The V and J genes are TRBV12-5 and TRBJ1-1, with D tentatively TRBD1 (6 bases). In germline, CDR1 is LGHNT, CDR2 FRNRAP. Between the trimmed V and J ends, which lost 7 bases and 0 bases, there was a span of 15 bases. The CDR3 has 15 amino acids.